This T cell receptor beta chain was sequenced for a study of shared clonotypes between healthy human individuals. Overall study: There were three CD4 naive, three CD4 memory, two CD8 naive and one CD8 memory plates per donor. Study-level findings and limits: Estimated richness was generally greater in naive than memory subsets.

Assay execution proceeded at the deep level. The authors' processing: Without quality scores, immunoSEQ junctional reads could not be filtered like full-length reads. TCRdb keeps only in-frame clones here, not all; method: immunoSEQ multiplex PCR. The DNA was the basis for D and trimming; V, J and clone size are from that table. The profile covers millions of clones, with roughly 94% appearing a single time and 0.13% taken by the ten largest. With 2 bases removed from V and 2 bases from J, the gap between germline ends came to 8 bases. This CDR3 region has 14 residues. The germline V gene encodes CDR1 SGHRS and CDR2 YFSETQ. Points on this clone: The antigen is unknown.

The sequencing sample was made of naive CD4+ T cells sorted from blood. The subset was: CD45RA+ positively selected. The chain has TRBV5-1 and TRBJ2-4; a possible D gene is TRBD1 (5 bases). This TCR came from a young man in good health. The CDR3 DNA follows: TGCGCCAGCAGCTTAGGGGATTCCAAAAACATTCAGTACTTC. Protein sequence: CASSLGDSKNIQYF.